This T cell receptor (beta chain) was identified during a study of healthy donors' naive CD4 and CD8 T cells. Each TCR library used 400 to 600 ng of total RNA and a linear amplification protocol. Via MiXCR, TCRdb re-called the reads, giving one row per CDR3 protein. The sample consists of approximately 200,000 distinct CDR3 sequences, under 85% of them appearing once. Trimming pared 3 bases from V and 4 bases from J, leaving 13 bases between. The CDR3 extends over 13 amino acids. Germline-derived CDR1 and CDR2 are SQVTM and ANQGSEA. The TCR was taken from a pool of human donors in good health; the sample pools cells from several healthy donors. The V gene is TRBV29-1, the J gene TRBJ2-7; D call uncertain. The sequencing sample was made of naive CD4+ and CD8+ T cells sorted from blood, pooled from several donors. The CDR3 DNA sequence: TGCAGCGTTGACCAACCGGGCTCGTACGAGCAGTACTTC. Its translation: CSVDQPGSYEQYF.